Listed below are T cell receptor beta chains from one sample, sequenced in a study of blood T cell repertoires in COVID-19. Sequencing was performed with immunoSEQ multiplex PCR; in TCRdb, only in-frame clones are kept and a portion is missing. The table shows 75,000 to 100,000 clones, with around 87% occurring only once. Specimen: peripheral blood. The receptors derive from a human donor in a cohort sampled during active COVID-19. Each CDR3 is given with its conserved first and last residue. Each record gives: D gene, J gene, V gene, clone size, CDR3 protein, CDR3 DNA. D genes are given only for firm matches. Clone size is stated in some rows and not others, as once, few, many or a class when expanded.

.,TRBJ1-5,TRBV5-5,.,CASSLAWSSRQPQHF,TGTGCCAGCAGCTTGGCTTGGTCATCGCGACAGCCCCAGCATTTT
TRBD2,TRBJ2-1,TRBV11-2,.,CASSPLAGGIYNEQFF,TGTGCCAGCAGCCCTTTAGCGGGAGGAATATACAATGAGCAGTTCTTC
TRBD2,TRBJ2-3,TRBV6-5,.,CASSYAGGEGDTQYF,TGTGCCAGCAGTTACGCGGGAGGAGAGGGGGATACGCAGTATTTT
.,TRBJ1-6,TRBV7-2,few,CASSGGGGSPLHF,TGTGCCAGCAGCGGCGGCGGGGGCTCACCCCTCCACTTT
TRBD1,TRBJ1-6,TRBV19,.,CASGENRGIYNSPLHF,TGTGCCAGTGGAGAGAACAGGGGAATTTATAATTCACCCCTCCACTTT
TRBD1,TRBJ1-2,TRBV5-1,.,CASSRPSRGYYGYTF,TGCGCCAGCAGCCGCCCGTCCAGGGGGTACTATGGCTACACCTTC
TRBD2,TRBJ2-7,TRBV6-5,.,CASSYTGTSGSGEQYF,TGTGCCAGCAGTTATACCGGGACTAGCGGGAGTGGTGAGCAGTACTTC
.,TRBJ1-5,TRBV4-3,.,CASSQDPPGALNQPQHF,TGCGCCAGCAGCCAAGATCCCCCAGGGGCCCTCAATCAGCCCCAGCATTTT
.,TRBJ1-1,TRBV6-2/TRBV6-3,.,CASSHPENTEAFF,TGTGCCAGCAGCCACCCAGAGAACACTGAAGCTTTCTTT
.,TRBJ2-2,TRBV7-3,.,CASSSFNTGELFF,TGTGCCAGCAGCTCATTTAACACCGGGGAGCTGTTTTTT
.,TRBJ1-2,TRBV21-1,.,CASKDRSLIGYTF,TGTGCCAGCAAAGACAGGTCGTTAATTGGCTACACCTTC
.,TRBJ2-1,TRBV4-3,.,CASSQVPGVPVGEQFF,TGCGCCAGCAGCCAAGTGCCGGGAGTACCAGTCGGTGAGCAGTTCTTC
TRBD1,TRBJ1-4,TRBV7-8,.,CASSAPGTGGEKLFF,TGTGCCAGCAGCGCCCCCGGGACAGGGGGTGAAAAACTGTTTTTT